This T cell receptor (beta chain) was documented in a study of shared clonotypes between healthy human individuals. Regarding the study as a whole: Against clonotypes common to all four donors, non-shared ones had lower generation probabilities.

CD45RO-negative, CCR7-selected cells formed the naive CD8 fraction, which excluded terminally differentiated effector memory CD45RA+ cells. Only Caucasian adults living in Nashville, Tennessee served as donors. Assay: immunoSEQ multiplex PCR; the TCRdb copy retains only in-frame clones and omits some. The profile shows almost 700,000 clones, 92% of them singletons. Concerning this clone itself: Its antigen is currently unknown.

The sequencing input was naive CD8+ T cells sorted from blood. The sequence came from a man aged 25 to 40 in good health.

The CDR3 bases are TGTGCCAGCAGCGTAGTCGGGGACACCTACAATGAGCAGTTCTTC. Encoded protein: CASSVVGDTYNEQFF. This chain uses TRBV9 with TRBJ2-1; D perhaps matches TRBD1 (6 bases). Germline lookup yields CDR1 SGDLS and CDR2 YYNGEE. The CDR3 consists of 15 residues. V gave up 0 bases and J gave up 2 bases, with 9 bases separating them. Full variable domain (remainder filled in from reference TRBV9 and TRBJ2-1): DSGVTQTPKHLITATGQRVTLRCSPRSGDLSVYWYQQSLDQGLQFLIQYYNGEERAKGNILERFSAQQFPDLHSELNLSSLELGDSALYFCASSVVGDTYNEQFFGPGTRLTVL.